One and the same sample provided the 23 T cell receptor beta chains below, sequenced in a study of blood T cell repertoires in COVID-19. Assay: immunoSEQ multiplex PCR; the TCRdb copy retains only in-frame clones and omits some. The sample lists about 190,000 clones; 80% to 90% were seen once. The sample taken for sequencing was peripheral blood. The source is a human donor in a cohort sampled during active COVID-19.

This clone was seen only a few times. The chain couples TRBV3-1 (or the pseudogene TRBV3-2) to TRBJ1-1; 7 nucleotides agree with TRBD1. The ends lost 3 bases at V and 5 bases at J; junction bases unmatched: 6. The CDR3 is 14 residues long. The germline V gene encodes CDR1 LGHDT and CDR2 YNNKEL (reference sequence). In DNA form, the CDR3 reads TGTGCCAGCAGCCACTTAGGGGGCCGGACTGAAGCTTTCTTT. This gives the protein CASSHLGGRTEAFF.

The chain recombines TRBV2 with TRBJ2-5; 7 bases are a match to TRBD2. Germline values: CDR1 SNHLY, CDR2 FYNNEI. V was clipped by 7 bases and J by 5 bases; unmatched bases: 13. This CDR3 comprises 15 residues. This CDR3 is CASIPWDPGRETQYF. CDR3 DNA sequence: TGTGCCAGCATACCCTGGGACCCCGGGAGGGAGACCCAGTACTTC.

The V gene is TRBV15, the J gene TRBJ1-2; D may be TRBD1 (5 bases). Between the trimmed V and J ends, which lost 1 base and 2 bases, there was a span of 14 bases. Looked up from germline, CDR1 is LNHNV and CDR2 is YYDKDF (reference sequence). The CDR3 loop spans 16 amino acids. The chain's CDR3 is CATSRGGAPFNYGYTF. The DNA of the CDR3 is TGTGCCACCAGCAGAGGGGGCGCTCCCTTCAACTATGGCTACACCTTC.

This clone has only one observation. The chain is built from TRBV30 and TRBJ2-1, with no clear D. The CDR3 is 12 residues long. The germline CDR1 and CDR2 sequences are GTSNPN and SVGIG (reference sequence). Trimming took 2 bases from V and 2 from J, leaving 4 bases between them. DNA for the CDR3: TGTGCCTGGAGTATCACCTACAATGAGCAGTTCTTC. Translating it yields CAWSITYNEQFF.

The gene calls are TRBV19 and TRBJ1-5, with D perhaps TRBD1 (6 bases). The germline CDR1 and CDR2 sequences are LNHDA and SQIVND (reference sequence). CDR3 length: 15 amino acids. Trimming took 5 bases from V and 7 from J, leaving 18 bases between them. In nucleotides, the CDR3 is TGTGCCAGTAGTGCGCTACAGGGAGTTCACCAGCCCCAGCATTTT. It translates to CASSALQGVHQPQHF.

The genes are TRBV11-2 and TRBJ1-4, with D uncertain. This CDR3 region has 15 residues. Germline assignment: CDR1 SGHAT and CDR2 FQNNGV. Between the trimmed V and J ends, which lost 1 base and 8 bases, there was a span of 14 bases. CDR3 loop: CASSLVSGLGEKLFF. The DNA of the CDR3 is TGTGCCAGCAGCTTAGTTTCGGGGTTGGGGGAAAAACTGTTTTTT. The whole variable domain, remainder taken from reference TRBV11-2 and TRBJ1-4, is EAGVAQSPRYKIIEKRQSVAFWCNPISGHATLYWYQQILGQGPKLLIQFQNNGVVDDSQLPKDRFSAERLKGVDSTLKIQPAKLEDSAVYLCASSLVSGLGEKLFFGSGTQLSVL.

This clone has only a few counts. J is TRBJ2-2 and V is TRBV6-5, with 14 bases aligning to TRBD2. CDR1 is MNHEY, CDR2 SVGAGI, per germline. This CDR3 comprises 14 residues. The V gene end was trimmed by 7 bases and the J gene end by 7 bases; junction bases not matched to a gene: 2. The CDR3 DNA reads as TGTGCCAGCAACGGACTAGCGGGGGGCGGGGAGCTGTTTTTT. The encoded protein is CASNGLAGGGELFF.

The CDR3 here is CASSSLDRYEAFF. The CDR3 nucleotides read TGTGCCAGCAGCTCCCTGGACAGGTATGAAGCTTTCTTT. The chain uses TRBV7-2 and TRBJ1-1; 7 bases fit TRBD1. CDR3 length: 13 residues. Germline CDR1 SGHTA, CDR2 FQGNSA. The junction had 6 bases not matched to a gene; V was cut back by 4 bases and J by 7 bases.

The J gene is TRBJ1-1, the V gene TRBV3-1 (or the pseudogene TRBV3-2); D might be TRBD1 (5 bases). The length of the CDR3 is 14 residues. Germline lookup yields CDR1 LGHDT and CDR2 YNNKEL (reference sequence). Trimming removed 1 base at V and 8 bases at J, with 14 bases between. CDR3 protein: CASSQGGAGPEAFF. CDR3 DNA: TGTGCCAGCAGCCAAGGGGGAGCGGGACCCGAAGCTTTCTTT.

The chain is built from TRBV10-2 and TRBJ1-6; tentative D call: TRBD1 (5 bases). The CDR3 is made up of 15 amino acids. Germline lookup yields CDR1 WSHSY and CDR2 SAAADI. V lost 0 bases to trimming and J lost 6 bases, with 9 bases between them. The CDR3: CASSESGQGNSPLHF. The CDR3 DNA reads as TGCGCCAGCAGTGAGTCCGGGCAGGGTAATTCACCCCTCCACTTT.

This chain links TRBV5-1 with TRBJ2-5; 8 bases align to TRBD2. The J segment lost 2 bases and the V segment lost 3 bases, leaving 12 bases of the junction unmatched. The CDR3 totals 17 residues. CDR1 SGHRS and CDR2 YFSETQ come from the germline V gene. CDR3 loop: CASSWTGSGGVQETQYF. The CDR3 DNA follows: TGCGCCAGCAGCTGGACCGGATCGGGAGGGGTTCAAGAGACCCAGTACTTC.

The chain joins TRBV27 to TRBJ2-7, with D perhaps matching TRBD2 (6 bases). This CDR3 spans 14 amino acids. Trimming shortened V by 1 base and J by 6 bases, and 13 bases separated the two germline ends. Germline-derived CDR1 and CDR2 are MNHEY and SMNVEV (reference sequence). The CDR3 protein is CASSLFPRGSEQYF. DNA of the CDR3: TGTGCCAGCAGTTTATTTCCCCGGGGGAGCGAGCAGTACTTC.

The V call is TRBV5-4, the J call TRBJ1-3; maybe TRBD1 (6 bases). The CDR3 sequence is 15 residues long. Germline CDR1 reads SGHNT; CDR2 reads YYREEE (reference sequence). V shed 0 bases and J shed 4 bases, with 11 bases lying between them. The CDR3 DNA is TGTGCCAGCAGCTTGGGAGGGGGTCACGGAAACACCATATATTTT. Translating it yields CASSLGGGHGNTIYF.

The V gene is TRBV6-1, the J gene TRBJ2-5; possible D gene TRBD2, 5 bases. Trimming removed 1 base from V and 1 base from J, with 7 bases in between. In germline, CDR1 is MNHNS, CDR2 SASEGT. CDR3 size: 14 residues. The CDR3, as DNA: TGTGCCAGCAGTGAAGGGAGGACCCAAGAGACCCAGTACTTC. Translated, it gives CASSEGRTQETQYF.

The rearrangement uses TRBV25-1 and TRBJ1-1; TRBD1 aligns across 7 bases. CDR1 and CDR2 from the germline V gene are MGHDK and SYGVNS. The CDR3 runs 17 residues. The J segment lost 0 bases and the V segment lost 8 bases, leaving 15 bases of the junction unmatched. DNA of the CDR3: TGTGCCAGCGCTTCCGGGACAGAGATCCCACTGAACACTGAAGCTTTCTTT. Translating gives CASASGTEIPLNTEAFF. The whole variable domain, remainder taken from reference TRBV25-1 and TRBJ1-1, is EADIYQTPRYLVIGTGKKITLECSQTMGHDKMYWYQQDPGMELHLIHYSYGVNSTEKGDLSSESTVSRIRTEHFPLTLESARPSHTSQYLCASASGTEIPLNTEAFFGQGTRLTVV.

The chain is built from TRBV27 and TRBJ2-7, with D uncertain. This CDR3 is 14 amino acids long. Per the germline V gene, CDR1 is MNHEY and CDR2 is SMNVEV (reference sequence). Trimming removed 3 bases from V and 0 bases from J, with 9 bases in between. The DNA for the CDR3 is TGTGCCAGCAGTTTGGGCACTCCCTCCTACGAGCAGTACTTC. Translated, it gives CASSLGTPSYEQYF.

There are a few counts of this clone. V and J are TRBV30 and TRBJ1-4, with TRBD1 matching over 10 bases. Germline-derived CDR1 and CDR2 are GTSNPN and SVGIG (reference sequence). The CDR3 spans 18 residues. With 1 base clipped from V and 8 bases from J, the junction kept 16 bases outside the gene matches. The CDR3 region has the DNA TGTGCCTGGAGTGGCAGACAGGGGGCATTTTTCGGAAGGGAAAAACTGTTTTTT. Its translation: CAWSGRQGAFFGREKLFF.

This CDR3 reads CASSLWGVQETQYF. As DNA, the CDR3 is TGTGCCAGCAGCTTATGGGGGGTTCAAGAGACCCAGTACTTC. The chain employs TRBV7-2 and TRBJ2-5; the D gene is possibly TRBD2 (6 bases). Trimming removed 2 bases at V and 2 bases at J, with 9 bases between. This CDR3 has 14 residues. Germline V gene sequence: CDR1 SGHTA, CDR2 FQGNSA.

The rearrangement links TRBV13 to TRBJ2-3, with TRBD1 identical over 7 bases. Germline V lookup: CDR1 PRHDT, CDR2 FYEKMQ (reference sequence). CDR3 size: 16 residues. V gave up 4 bases and J gave up 2 bases; unmatched junction bases: 9. CDR3 sequence: CASSWTGPEHTDTQYF. CDR3 nucleotides: TGTGCCAGCAGCTGGACAGGACCGGAACACACAGATACGCAGTATTTT.

The chain recombines TRBV15 with TRBJ2-5; no definite D call. CDR3 length: 13 residues. CDR1 and CDR2 from the germline V gene are LNHNV and YYDKDF (reference sequence). Trimming cost V 3 bases and J 2 bases, with 7 bases left between them. CDR3 residues: CATSRNNQETQYF. The CDR3, as DNA: TGTGCCACCAGCAGGAACAATCAAGAGACCCAGTACTTC.

The V gene is TRBV3-1 (or the pseudogene TRBV3-2), the J gene TRBJ1-2; D gene ambiguous. This CDR3 has 16 amino acids. The germline gives CDR1 LGHDT, CDR2 YNNKEL (reference sequence). V shed 0 bases and J shed 1 base, with 12 bases lying between them. CDR3 nucleotide sequence: TGTGCCAGCAGCCAAGATTTGACACCATATAACTATGGCTACACCTTC. It codes for CASSQDLTPYNYGYTF.

This chain joins TRBV19 and TRBJ1-5, with 7 bases matching TRBD1. Trimming took 6 bases from V and 1 from J; bases not matched to a gene: 3. The CDR3 consists of 14 residues. Germline-derived CDR1 and CDR2 are LNHDA and SQIVND (reference sequence). The CDR3 coding sequence is TGTGCCAGTAGCAAACAGGGGAGCAATCAGCCCCAGCATTTT. It specifies CASSKQGSNQPQHF.

This clone turned up a few times. The V gene is TRBV24-1, the J gene TRBJ2-3; TRBD2 matches at 7 bases. Germline V gene lookup returns CDR1 KGHDR and CDR2 SFDVKD. V gave up 4 bases and J gave up 1 base; unmatched junction bases: 7. The CDR3 covers 16 residues. CDR3 nucleotides: TGTGCCACCAGTGAATATCTAGCGGACGGCACAGATACGCAGTATTTT. Translated: CATSEYLADGTDTQYF.